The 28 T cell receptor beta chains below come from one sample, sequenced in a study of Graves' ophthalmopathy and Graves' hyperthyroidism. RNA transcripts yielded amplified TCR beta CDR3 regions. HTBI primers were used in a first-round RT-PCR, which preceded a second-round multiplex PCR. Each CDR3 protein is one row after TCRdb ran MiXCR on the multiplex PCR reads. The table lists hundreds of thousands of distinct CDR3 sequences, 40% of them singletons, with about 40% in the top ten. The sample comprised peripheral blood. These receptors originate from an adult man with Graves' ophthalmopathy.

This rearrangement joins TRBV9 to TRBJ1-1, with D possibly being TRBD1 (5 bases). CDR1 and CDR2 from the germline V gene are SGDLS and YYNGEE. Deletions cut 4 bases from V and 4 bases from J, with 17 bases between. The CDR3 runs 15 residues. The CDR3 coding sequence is TGTGCCAGCAGCCCAGTCAGGGTGGGGAGCACTGAAGCTTTCTTT. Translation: CASSPVRVGSTEAFF.

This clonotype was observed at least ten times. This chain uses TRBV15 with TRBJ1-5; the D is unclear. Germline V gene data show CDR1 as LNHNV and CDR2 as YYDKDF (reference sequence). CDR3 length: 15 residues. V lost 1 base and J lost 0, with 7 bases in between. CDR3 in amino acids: CATSRGKDSNQPQHF. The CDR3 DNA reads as TGTGCCACCAGCAGAGGGAAGGATAGCAATCAGCCCCAGCATTTT.

The CDR3 DNA sequence: TGTGCCAGCAGCTTAAAGCCTAGCGGGAGGGCCCAGGGGAACGAGCAGTACTTC. This encodes CASSLKPSGRAQGNEQYF. The gene calls are TRBV7-6 and TRBJ2-7; 12 positions agree with TRBD2. The V and J ends lost 2 bases and 5 bases, in that order; junction bases with no gene match: 13. The germline gives CDR1 SGHVS, CDR2 FNYEAQ. The CDR3 has 18 amino acids.

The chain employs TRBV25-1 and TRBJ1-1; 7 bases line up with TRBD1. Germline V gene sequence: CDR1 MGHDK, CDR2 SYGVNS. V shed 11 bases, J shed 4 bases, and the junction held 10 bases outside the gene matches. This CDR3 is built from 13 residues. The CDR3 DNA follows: TGTGCCTGGACCCTGACAGGGTTCACTGAAGCTTTCTTT. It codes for CAWTLTGFTEAFF.

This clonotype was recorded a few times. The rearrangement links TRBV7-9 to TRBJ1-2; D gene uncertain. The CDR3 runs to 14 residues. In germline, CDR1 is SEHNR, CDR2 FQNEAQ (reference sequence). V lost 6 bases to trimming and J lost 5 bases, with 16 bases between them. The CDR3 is CASSFGNSGYGYTF. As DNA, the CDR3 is TGTGCCAGCAGTTTTGGAAACAGTGGATATGGCTACACCTTC.

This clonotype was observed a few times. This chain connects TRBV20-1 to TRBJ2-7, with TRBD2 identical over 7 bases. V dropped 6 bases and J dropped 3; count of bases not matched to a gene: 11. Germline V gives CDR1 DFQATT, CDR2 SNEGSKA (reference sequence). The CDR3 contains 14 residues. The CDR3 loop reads CSALRPSGGYEQYF. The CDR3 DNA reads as TGCAGTGCCCTACGGCCTAGCGGAGGCTACGAGCAGTACTTC.

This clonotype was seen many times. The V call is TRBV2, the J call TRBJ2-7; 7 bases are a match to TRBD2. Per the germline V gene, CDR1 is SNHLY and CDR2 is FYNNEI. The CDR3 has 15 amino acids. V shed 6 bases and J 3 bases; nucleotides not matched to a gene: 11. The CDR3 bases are TGTGCCAGCAGGGACGGACTAGAGAACTACTACGAGCAGTACTTC. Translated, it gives CASRDGLENYYEQYF. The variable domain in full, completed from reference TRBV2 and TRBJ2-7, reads EPEVTQTPSHQVTQMGQEVILRCVPISNHLYFYWYRQILGQKVEFLVSFYNNEISEKSEIFDDQFSVERPDGSNFTLKIRSTKLEDSAMYFCASRDGLENYYEQYFGPGTRLTVT.

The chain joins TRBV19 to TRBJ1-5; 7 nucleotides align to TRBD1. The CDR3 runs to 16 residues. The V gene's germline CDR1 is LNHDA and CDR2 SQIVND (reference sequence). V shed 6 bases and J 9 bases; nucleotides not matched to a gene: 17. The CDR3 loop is CASRKAGQNRPRPQHF. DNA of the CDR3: TGTGCCAGTAGGAAGGCGGGACAGAACCGACCTAGGCCCCAGCATTTT.

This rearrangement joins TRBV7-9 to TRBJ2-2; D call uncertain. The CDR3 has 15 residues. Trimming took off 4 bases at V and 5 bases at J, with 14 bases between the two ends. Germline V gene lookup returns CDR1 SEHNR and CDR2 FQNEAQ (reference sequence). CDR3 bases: TGTGCCAGCAGCTACAGTGATATCGGGACCGGGGAGCTGTTTTTT. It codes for CASSYSDIGTGELFF.

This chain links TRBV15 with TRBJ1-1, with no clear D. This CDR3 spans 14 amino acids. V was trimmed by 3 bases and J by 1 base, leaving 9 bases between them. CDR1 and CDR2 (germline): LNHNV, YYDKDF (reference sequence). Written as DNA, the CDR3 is TGTGCCACCAGCAGTGACGGCAGGAACACTGAAGCTTTCTTT. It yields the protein CATSSDGRNTEAFF.

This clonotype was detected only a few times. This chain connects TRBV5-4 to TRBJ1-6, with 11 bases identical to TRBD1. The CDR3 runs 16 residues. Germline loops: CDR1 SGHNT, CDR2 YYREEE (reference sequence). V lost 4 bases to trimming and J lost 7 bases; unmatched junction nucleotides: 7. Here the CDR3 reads CASSPGDRGLNSPLHF. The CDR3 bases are TGTGCCAGCAGCCCCGGGGACAGGGGGTTGAATTCACCCCTCCACTTT.

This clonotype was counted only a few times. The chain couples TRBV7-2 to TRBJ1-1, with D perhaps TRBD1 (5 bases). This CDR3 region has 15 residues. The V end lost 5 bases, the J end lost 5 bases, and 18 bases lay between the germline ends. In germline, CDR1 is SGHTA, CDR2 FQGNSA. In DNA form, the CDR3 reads TGTGCCAGCAGCAACCCCGCGGGGGGGTGGACTGAAGCTTTCTTT. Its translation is CASSNPAGGWTEAFF.

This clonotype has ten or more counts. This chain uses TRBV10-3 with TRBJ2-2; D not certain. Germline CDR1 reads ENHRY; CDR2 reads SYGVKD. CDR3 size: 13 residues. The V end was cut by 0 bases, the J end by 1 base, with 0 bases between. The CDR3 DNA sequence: TGTGCCATCAGTGAGTCGAACACCGGGGAGCTGTTTTTT. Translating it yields CAISESNTGELFF.

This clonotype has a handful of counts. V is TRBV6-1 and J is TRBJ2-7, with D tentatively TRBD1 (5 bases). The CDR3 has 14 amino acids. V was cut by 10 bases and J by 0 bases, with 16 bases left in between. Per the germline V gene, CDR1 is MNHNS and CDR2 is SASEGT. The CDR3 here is CATGRGQDSYEQYF. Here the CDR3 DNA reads TGTGCCACTGGAAGGGGTCAGGACTCCTACGAGCAGTACTTC.

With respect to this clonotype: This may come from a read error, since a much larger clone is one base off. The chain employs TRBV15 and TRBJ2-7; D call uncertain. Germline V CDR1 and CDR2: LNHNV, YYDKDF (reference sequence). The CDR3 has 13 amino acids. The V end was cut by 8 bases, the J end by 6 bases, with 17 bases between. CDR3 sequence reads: CATGFSSECEQYF. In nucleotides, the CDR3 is TGTGCCACCGGATTTTCCTCGGAGTGCGAGCAGTACTTC.

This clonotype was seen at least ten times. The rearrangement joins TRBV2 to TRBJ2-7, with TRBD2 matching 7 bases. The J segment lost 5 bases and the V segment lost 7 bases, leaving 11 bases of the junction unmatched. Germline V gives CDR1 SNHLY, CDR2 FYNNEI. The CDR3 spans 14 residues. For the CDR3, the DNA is TGTGCCAGCACCCCTGGGAGGGTACTAAACGAGCAGTACTTC. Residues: CASTPGRVLNEQYF.

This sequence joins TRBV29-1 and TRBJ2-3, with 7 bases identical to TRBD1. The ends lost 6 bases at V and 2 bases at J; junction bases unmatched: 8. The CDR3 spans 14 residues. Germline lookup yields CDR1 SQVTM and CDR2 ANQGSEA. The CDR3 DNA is TGCAGCGTGTCCGACAGGGCGTTCACAGATACGCAGTATTTT. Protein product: CSVSDRAFTDTQYF.

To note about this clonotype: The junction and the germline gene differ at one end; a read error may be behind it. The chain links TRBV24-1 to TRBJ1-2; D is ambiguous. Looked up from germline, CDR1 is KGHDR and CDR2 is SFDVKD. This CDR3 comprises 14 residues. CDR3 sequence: CATSDPSGYYGHTF. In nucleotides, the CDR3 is TGTGCCACCAGTGATCCATCGGGGTACTATGGCCACACCTTC.

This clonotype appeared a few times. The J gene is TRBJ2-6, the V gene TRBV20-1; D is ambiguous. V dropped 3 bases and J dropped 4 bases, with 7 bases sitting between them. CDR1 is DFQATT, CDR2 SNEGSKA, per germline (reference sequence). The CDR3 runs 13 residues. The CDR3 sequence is CSASYAGANVLTF. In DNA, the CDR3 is TGCAGTGCTAGTTATGCAGGGGCCAACGTCCTGACTTTC.

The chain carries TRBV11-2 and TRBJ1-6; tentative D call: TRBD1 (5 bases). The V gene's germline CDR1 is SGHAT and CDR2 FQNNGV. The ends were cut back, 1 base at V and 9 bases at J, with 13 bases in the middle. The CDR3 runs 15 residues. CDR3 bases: TGTGCCAGCAGCTTAGGGTATCCGGGGGGTTCACCCCTCCACTTT. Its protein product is CASSLGYPGGSPLHF. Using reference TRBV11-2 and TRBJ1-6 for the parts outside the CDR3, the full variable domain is EAGVAQSPRYKIIEKRQSVAFWCNPISGHATLYWYQQILGQGPKLLIQFQNNGVVDDSQLPKDRFSAERLKGVDSTLKIQPAKLEDSAVYLCASSLGYPGGSPLHFGNGTRLTVT.

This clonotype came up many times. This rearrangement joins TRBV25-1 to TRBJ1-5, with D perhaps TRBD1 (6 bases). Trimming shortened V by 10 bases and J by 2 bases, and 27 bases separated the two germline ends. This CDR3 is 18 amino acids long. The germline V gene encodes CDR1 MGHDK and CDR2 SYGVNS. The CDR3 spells CAIDRPNPSMGCNQPQHF. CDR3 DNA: TGTGCCATCGACAGGCCCAACCCCTCGATGGGGTGCAATCAGCCCCAGCATTTT.

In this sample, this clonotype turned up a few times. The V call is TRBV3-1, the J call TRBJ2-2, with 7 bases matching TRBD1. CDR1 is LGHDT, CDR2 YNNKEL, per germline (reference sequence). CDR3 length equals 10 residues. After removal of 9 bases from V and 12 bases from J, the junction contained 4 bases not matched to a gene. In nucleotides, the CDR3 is TGTGCCAGTGGGACAGCACAGCTGTTTTTT. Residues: CASGTAQLFF.

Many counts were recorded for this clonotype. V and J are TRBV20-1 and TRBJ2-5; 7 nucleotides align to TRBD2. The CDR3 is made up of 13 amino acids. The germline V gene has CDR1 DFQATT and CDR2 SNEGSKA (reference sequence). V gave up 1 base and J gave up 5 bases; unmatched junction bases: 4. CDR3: CSARVTGGETQYF. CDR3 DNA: TGCAGTGCTAGAGTAACCGGGGGGGAGACCCAGTACTTC.

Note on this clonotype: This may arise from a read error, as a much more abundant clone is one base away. Here the CDR3 DNA reads TGCAGCGCTGGGACAGGGTATAGCAATCAGCCCCAGCATTTT. Protein product: CSAGTGYSNQPQHF. The chain couples TRBV29-1 to TRBJ1-5; TRBD1 aligns across 9 bases. The length of the CDR3 is 14 residues. V shed 7 bases, J shed 0 bases, and the junction held 4 bases outside the gene matches. The V gene's germline CDR1 is SQVTM and CDR2 ANQGSEA.

The CDR3 sequence is CASSLVELSGNTIYF. CDR3 DNA: TGTGCCAGCAGCTTGGTGGAGCTCTCTGGAAACACCATATATTTT. V is TRBV5-6 and J is TRBJ1-3, with D unclear. V lost 0 bases to trimming and J lost 0 bases, with 7 bases between them. CDR3 length: 15 amino acids. The germline CDR1 and CDR2 sequences are SGHDT and YYEEEE. Drawing the rest from reference TRBV5-6 and TRBJ1-3, the complete variable domain is DAGVTQSPTHLIKTRGQQVTLRCSPKSGHDTVSWYQQALGQGPQFIFQYYEEEERQRGNFPDRFSGHQFPNYSSELNVNALLLGDSALYLCASSLVELSGNTIYFGEGSWLTVV.

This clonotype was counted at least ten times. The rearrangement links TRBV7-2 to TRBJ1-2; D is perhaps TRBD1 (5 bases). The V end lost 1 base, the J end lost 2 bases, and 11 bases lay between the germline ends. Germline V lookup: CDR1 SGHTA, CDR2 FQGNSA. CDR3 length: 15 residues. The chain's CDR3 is CASSLDLGRNYGYTF. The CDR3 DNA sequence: TGTGCCAGCAGCTTAGATCTGGGACGGAACTATGGCTACACCTTC.

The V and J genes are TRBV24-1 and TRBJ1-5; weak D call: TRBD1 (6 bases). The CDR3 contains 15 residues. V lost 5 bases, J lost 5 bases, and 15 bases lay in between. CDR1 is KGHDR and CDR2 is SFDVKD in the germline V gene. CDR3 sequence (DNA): TGTGCCACCAGTGCTAGGGGATACAGGGATCAGCCCCAGCATTTT. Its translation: CATSARGYRDQPQHF.

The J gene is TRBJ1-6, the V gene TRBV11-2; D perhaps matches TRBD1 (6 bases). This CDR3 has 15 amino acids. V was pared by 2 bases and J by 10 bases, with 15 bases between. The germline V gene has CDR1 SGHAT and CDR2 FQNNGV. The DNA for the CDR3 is TGTGCCAGCAGCTTATATTCTGCAGGACAGTCACCCCTCCACTTT. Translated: CASSLYSAGQSPLHF.